The entry below describes one TCR beta chain. Produced via immunoSEQ multiplex PCR; TCRdb's table is partial and in-frame only. This table has about 60,000 clones, almost 97% appearing once. The data originate from a study of cytomegalovirus exposure and HLA in healthy donors. Germline-derived CDR1 and CDR2 are MDHEN and SYDVKM. CDR3 length equals 14 residues. The V and J ends lost 5 bases and 3 bases, in that order; junction bases with no gene match: 5. Sequenced input: PBMCs. The chain combines TRBV28 with TRBJ2-3; TRBD2 matches 7 bases. The TCR was taken from a woman aged 18 to 35 in good health and CMV-seronegative. The CDR3 region has the DNA TGTGCCAGCAGTCCCGGGAGGAGGACAGATACGCAGTATTTT. Translation gives CASSPGRRTDTQYF.